The clone carrying this T cell receptor beta chain has just a few counts. Its specificity is not known. A read error may produce the germline difference seen at one junction end. This record belongs to a study of long-term antiretroviral therapy in people with HIV. Whole-study results and caveats: Clonotypes expanded prior to ART showed repertoire dominance at all sampled time points. Post-ART, diversity grew, though it stayed under transplant donor control levels.

Sequencing used immunoSEQ v3.0 at survey level. Produced via immunoSEQ multiplex PCR; TCRdb's table is partial and in-frame only. In the table there are approximately 35,000 clones, 70% to 90% of which are singletons. Germline CDR1 WSHSY, CDR2 SAAADI. The length of the CDR3 is 12 residues. The source material was unsorted PBMCs, sampled 2.2 years after starting antiretroviral therapy. The chain carries TRBV10-2 and TRBJ2-7, with D perhaps matching TRBD1 or TRBD2 (5 bases each). This receptor was taken from a man aged 18 to 29 with HIV. The CDR3 coding sequence is TGCGCCAGCAATGAGGGGCGCTACGAGCAGTACTTC. Amino acids: CASNEGRYEQYF.